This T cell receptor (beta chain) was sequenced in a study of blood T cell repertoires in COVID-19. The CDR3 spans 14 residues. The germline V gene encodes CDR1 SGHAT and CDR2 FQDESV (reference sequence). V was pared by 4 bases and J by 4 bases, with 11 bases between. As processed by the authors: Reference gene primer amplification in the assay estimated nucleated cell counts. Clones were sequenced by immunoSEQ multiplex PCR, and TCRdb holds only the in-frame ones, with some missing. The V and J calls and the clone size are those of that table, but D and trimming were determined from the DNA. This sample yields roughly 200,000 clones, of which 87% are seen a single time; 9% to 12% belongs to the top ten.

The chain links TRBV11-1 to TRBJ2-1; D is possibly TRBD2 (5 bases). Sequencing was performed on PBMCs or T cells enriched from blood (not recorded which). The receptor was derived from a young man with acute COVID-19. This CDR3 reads CASSSGGGYNEQFF. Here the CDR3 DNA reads TGTGCCAGCAGCTCCGGTGGCGGGTACAATGAGCAGTTCTTC. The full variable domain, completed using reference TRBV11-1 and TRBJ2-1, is EAEVAQSPRYKITEKSQAVAFWCDPISGHATLYWYRQILGQGPELLVQFQDESVVDDSQLPKDRFSAERLKGVDSTLKIQPAELGDSAMYLCASSSGGGYNEQFFGPGTRLTVL.